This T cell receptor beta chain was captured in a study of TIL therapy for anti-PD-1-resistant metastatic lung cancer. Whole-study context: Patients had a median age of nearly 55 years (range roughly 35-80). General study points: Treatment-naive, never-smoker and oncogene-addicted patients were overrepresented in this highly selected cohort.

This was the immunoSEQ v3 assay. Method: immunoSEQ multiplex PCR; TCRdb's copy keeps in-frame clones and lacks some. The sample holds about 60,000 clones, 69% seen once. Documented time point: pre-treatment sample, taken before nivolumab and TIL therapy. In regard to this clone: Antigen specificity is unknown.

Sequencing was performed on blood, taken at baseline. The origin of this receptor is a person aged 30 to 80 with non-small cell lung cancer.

CDR3 nucleotides: TGTGCCAGCTCACTTCTGTACCAAGAGACCCAGTACTTC. Translated, it gives CASSLLYQETQYF. The V and J genes are TRBV18 and TRBJ2-5; D gene ambiguous. The germline gives CDR1 KGHSH, CDR2 LQKENI. V was shortened by 4 bases and J by 0 bases, with 6 bases between the two germline ends. The CDR3 runs 13 residues.